These T cell receptor beta chains were read from a single sample in a study of blood T cell repertoires in COVID-19. Clones were read by immunoSEQ multiplex PCR, and TCRdb kept only the in-frame ones, dropping some. The sample yields 300,000 to 350,000 clones, approximately 90% seen once. Sequenced: peripheral blood. These receptors came from a man in his late teens or twenties with active or convalescent COVID-19. The conserved cysteine and the conserved F or W are not part of the CDR3 here. The listing skips clone size in some rows; elsewhere it reads once, few, many or a size class.

V gene	J gene	clone size	CDR3 protein
TRBV28	TRBJ1-5	few	ATTSHNQPQH
TRBV11-2	TRBJ1-6	few	ASSLSDSSYNSPLH
TRBV5-6	TRBJ2-2	NA	ASSEPTGALNTGELF
TRBV14	TRBJ1-1	NA	ASRGGKGTEAF
TRBV27	TRBJ2-3	NA	ASSLSGRRTDTQY
TRBV5-1	TRBJ2-5	NA	ASSLAGKETQY
TRBV5-1	TRBJ2-7	NA	ASSLEASRLYEQY
TRBV2	TRBJ2-1	NA	ASGGYNEQF
TRBV4-1	TRBJ1-5	NA	ASSQDGAAYSNQPQH
TRBV27	TRBJ2-3	NA	ASSLSGGRGGTQY
TRBV21-1	TRBJ1-4	NA	ASSTGTGKNEKLF
TRBV19	TRBJ1-5	NA	ASSIDWGVDQPQH
TRBV11-1	TRBJ2-1	once	ASSRIQADPDNEQF
TRBV5-4	TRBJ2-3	NA	ASSRGGRVTDTQY
TRBV11-2	TRBJ1-2	NA	ASSTQAAGYT